Presented here are 30 T cell receptor beta chains from one specimen sequenced in a study of human T cells and chemical hapten exposure. Time point given: patch test 3, about 24 weeks after DPC sensitization. The treatment is: therapeutic diphenylcyclopropenone sensitization with weekly scalp DPC. MiXCR, run by TCRdb on the RACE reads, gives a single entry per CDR3 protein. The sample has 55,000 to 75,000 distinct CDR3 sequences, roughly 12% seen once. This specimen was whole blood, taken in connection with sensitization to the hapten diphenylcyclopropenone (DPC). The receptors derive from a man aged 25 to 40 with alopecia areata. Some clones in this sample may be carry-over from other donors' samples.

This chain connects TRBV3-1 to TRBJ1-6; D is undetermined. The CDR3 has 13 residues. The V and J ends lost 0 bases and 7 bases respectively, with 4 bases between them. Germline loops: CDR1 LGHDT, CDR2 YNNKEL (reference sequence). The DNA for the CDR3 is TGTGCCAGCAGCCAAGACAGGAATTCACCCCTCCACTTT. This encodes CASSQDRNSPLHF. Drawing the rest from reference TRBV3-1 and TRBJ1-6, the complete variable domain is DTAVSQTPKYLVTQMGNDKSIKCEQNLGHDTMYWYKQDSKKFLKIMFSYNNKELIINETVPNRFSPKSPDKAHLNLHINSLELGDSAVYFCASSQDRNSPLHFGNGTRLTVT.

This clonotype was recorded many times. J is TRBJ2-7 and V is TRBV4-3, with 7 bases that match TRBD1. The V gene end was trimmed by 3 bases and the J gene end by 0 bases; junction bases not matched to a gene: 8. CDR1 LGHNA and CDR2 YSLEER come from the germline V gene. The CDR3 contains 16 residues. This chain's CDR3 is CASSHSQDRSSYEQYF. Here the CDR3 DNA reads TGCGCCAGCAGCCACTCTCAGGACAGGAGCTCCTACGAGCAGTACTTC.

This clonotype was observed a few times. This chain connects TRBV28 to TRBJ2-1; 7 nucleotides line up with TRBD2. After removal of 6 bases from V and 4 bases from J, the junction contained 9 bases not matched to a gene. Germline V gene lookup returns CDR1 MDHEN and CDR2 SYDVKM. This CDR3 contains 15 residues. The CDR3 region has the DNA TGTGCCAGCAGGACGAGCGGGGCCCTTTACAATGAGCAGTTCTTC. Its translation is CASRTSGALYNEQFF.

This sequence joins TRBV13 and TRBJ2-7, with 8 bases fitting TRBD1. After removal of 5 bases from V and 3 bases from J, the junction contained 6 bases not matched to a gene. Germline V lookup: CDR1 PRHDT, CDR2 FYEKMQ (reference sequence). CDR3 length: 14 residues. The CDR3 nucleotides are TGTGCCAGCAGCCCCCGGGACAGGAGCTACGAGCAGTACTTC. Amino acid sequence: CASSPRDRSYEQYF.

This chain joins TRBV4-3 and TRBJ2-5; 14 bases line up with TRBD2. Germline V gene data show CDR1 as LGHNA and CDR2 as YSLEER. V lost 6 bases, J lost 5 bases, and 8 bases stayed unmatched. The CDR3 is 16 amino acids. The CDR3 sequence: CASSPRTSGGLETQYF. The CDR3 coding sequence is TGCGCCAGCAGTCCTAGGACTAGCGGGGGGTTGGAGACCCAGTACTTC.

This clonotype was seen ten or more times. The gene calls are TRBV19 and TRBJ2-5, with D unclear. V shed 1 base and J shed 0 bases, with 12 bases lying between them. Germline lookup yields CDR1 LNHDA and CDR2 SQIVND (reference sequence). This CDR3 is 16 amino acids long. CDR3 sequence: CASSIGEVPYQETQYF. CDR3 bases: TGTGCCAGTAGTATAGGAGAGGTACCGTACCAAGAGACCCAGTACTTC.

This clonotype came up a few times. J is TRBJ2-7 and V is TRBV11-2; D unresolved. V shed 0 bases and J shed 2 bases, with 8 bases lying between them. This CDR3 region has 14 residues. Germline V lookup: CDR1 SGHAT, CDR2 FQNNGV. The CDR3 DNA sequence: TGTGCCAGCAGCTTAGAGCGCGTTACCTACGAGCAGTACTTC. It codes for CASSLERVTYEQYF.

This clonotype has at least ten counts. The chain has TRBV12-3 or TRBV12-4 and TRBJ1-2; 7 nucleotides line up with TRBD1. CDR3 length: 13 amino acids. V dropped 5 bases and J dropped 2; count of bases not matched to a gene: 2. The chain's CDR3 is CASSQGVNYGYTF. The DNA of the CDR3 is TGTGCCAGCAGTCAGGGGGTAAACTATGGCTACACCTTC.

This clonotype was seen at least ten times. The chain has TRBV4-1 and TRBJ1-4; D gene ambiguous. Trimming stripped 4 bases from V and 7 bases from J, with 13 bases between. Per the germline V gene, CDR1 is MGHRA and CDR2 is YSYEKL. The CDR3 totals 14 residues. The CDR3 DNA sequence: TGCGCCAGCAGCCTAAGGAGAGGTGGTGAAAAACTGTTTTTT. This encodes CASSLRRGGEKLFF.

The chain joins TRBV29-1 to TRBJ2-3, with D perhaps given as TRBD1 or TRBD2 (5 bases each). The CDR3 runs to 12 residues. The V gene lost 7 bases and the J gene lost 2 bases, with 10 bases spanning the gap. Germline CDR1 reads SQVTM; CDR2 reads ANQGSEA. The DNA of the CDR3 is TGCAGCGCCGGGGCAAACACAGATACGCAGTATTTT. Encoded protein: CSAGANTDTQYF.

This chain connects TRBV30 to TRBJ2-3, with unresolved D. Germline V gene data show CDR1 as GTSNPN and CDR2 as SVGIG (reference sequence). Trimming left V 4 bases short and J 1 base short, with 6 bases between. The CDR3 has 12 amino acids. CDR3 sequence reads: CAWTPGTDTQYF. The CDR3 nucleotides are TGTGCCTGGACCCCGGGCACAGATACGCAGTATTTT.

The chain is built from TRBV20-1 and TRBJ1-4, with 7 bases identical to TRBD1. The CDR3 has 12 residues. V trimming: 4 bases; J trimming: 8 bases; junction bases outside the gene matches: 4. CDR1 DFQATT and CDR2 SNEGSKA come from the germline V gene (reference sequence). The CDR3 here is CSANYRGEKLFF. CDR3 nucleotides: TGCAGTGCTAACTACAGGGGAGAAAAACTGTTTTTT.

This clonotype turned up a few times. The chain has TRBV5-6 and TRBJ2-3, with D perhaps assigned TRBD1 or TRBD2 (6 bases each). CDR1 and CDR2 (germline): SGHDT, YYEEEE. The CDR3 has 14 residues. Trimming removed 4 bases from V and 7 bases from J, with 16 bases in between. In DNA form, the CDR3 reads TGTGCCAGCAGCAAATCGACAGGAGGGAATACGCAGTATTTT. It encodes CASSKSTGGNTQYF. The whole variable domain, remainder taken from reference TRBV5-6 and TRBJ2-3, is DAGVTQSPTHLIKTRGQQVTLRCSPKSGHDTVSWYQQALGQGPQFIFQYYEEEERQRGNFPDRFSGHQFPNYSSELNVNALLLGDSALYLCASSKSTGGNTQYFGPGTRLTVL.

In this sample, this clonotype turned up a few times. The V gene is TRBV20-1, the J gene TRBJ2-3; unclear D gene. The CDR3 extends over 12 amino acids. Trimming took 0 bases from V and 0 from J, leaving 1 base between them. The germline gives CDR1 DFQATT, CDR2 SNEGSKA (reference sequence). The CDR3 here is CSARESTDTQYF. In DNA form, the CDR3 reads TGCAGTGCTAGAGAGAGCACAGATACGCAGTATTTT.

About this clonotype: A much larger clone sits a single nucleotide away, making a read error possible. The rearrangement uses TRBV18 and TRBJ2-7; D is uncertain. The length of the CDR3 is 13 residues. Germline CDR1 reads KGHSH; CDR2 reads LQKENI. The CDR3, as DNA: TGTGTCAGCTCACCAGGAAGTCGGGACGAGCAGTACTTC. Its protein product is CVSSPGSRDEQYF.

This clonotype was detected only a few times. The chain links TRBV3-1 to TRBJ1-2; possibly TRBD1 for D (5 bases). This CDR3 is built from 13 residues. Deletions cut 6 bases from V and 6 bases from J, with 14 bases between. CDR1 LGHDT and CDR2 YNNKEL come from the germline V gene (reference sequence). CDR3 residues: CASSHRGANGYTF. CDR3 coding DNA: TGTGCCAGCAGTCATAGGGGCGCGAATGGCTACACCTTC. Full variable domain (remainder filled in from reference TRBV3-1 and TRBJ1-2): DTAVSQTPKYLVTQMGNDKSIKCEQNLGHDTMYWYKQDSKKFLKIMFSYNNKELIINETVPNRFSPKSPDKAHLNLHINSLELGDSAVYFCASSHRGANGYTFGSGTRLTVV.

The gene calls are TRBV7-6 and TRBJ1-5; 7 positions agree with TRBD1. Trimming took 11 bases from V and 6 from J; bases not matched to a gene: 10. Germline CDR1 is SGHVS and CDR2 is FNYEAQ. This CDR3 region has 13 residues. CDR3 sequence reads: CASSKGAGQPQHF. The CDR3 DNA is TGTGCCTCCTCCAAGGGGGCTGGTCAGCCCCAGCATTTT.

This clonotype came up a few times. The chain is built from TRBV7-3 and TRBJ2-1; 10 nucleotides match TRBD2. Germline V lookup: CDR1 SGHTA, CDR2 FQGTGA. The CDR3 length is 16 residues. Unmatched junction bases numbered 11, after V lost 0 bases and J lost 12 bases. The CDR3 coding sequence is TGTGCCAGCAGCTTAACCGTACCTGGAGCTAGCGGGGGGCAGTTCTTC. Translating gives CASSLTVPGASGGQFF.

This clonotype was seen ten or more times. The chain combines TRBV28 with TRBJ1-1; maybe TRBD1 (5 bases). The CDR3 has 15 residues. V dropped 4 bases and J dropped 1 base, with 13 bases sitting between them. Germline values: CDR1 MDHEN, CDR2 SYDVKM. The CDR3 here is CASSWDHLENTEAFF. Here the CDR3 DNA reads TGTGCCAGCAGTTGGGACCATCTAGAGAACACTGAAGCTTTCTTT.

There are a few counts of this clonotype. The chain uses TRBV29-1 and TRBJ2-2; 8 bases match TRBD1. The germline V gene encodes CDR1 SQVTM and CDR2 ANQGSEA. This CDR3 is 14 amino acids long. V shed 2 bases, J shed 2 bases, and the junction held 1 base outside the gene matches. This CDR3 reads CSVESGGNTGELFF. For the CDR3, the DNA is TGCAGCGTTGAATCAGGGGGCAACACCGGGGAGCTGTTTTTT.

This sequence joins TRBV4-2 and TRBJ2-2, with 9 nucleotides matching TRBD1. Germline-derived CDR1 and CDR2 are LGHNA and YNFKEQ. V lost 4 bases to trimming and J lost 8 bases; unmatched junction nucleotides: 5. The CDR3 length is 14 residues. Here the CDR3 DNA reads TGTGCCAGCAGCCCCGGGACAGGGATTGGGGAGCTGTTTTTT. Amino acids: CASSPGTGIGELFF.

This chain joins TRBV18 and TRBJ1-4, with D unclear. CDR3 size: 15 residues. CDR1 is KGHSH and CDR2 is LQKENI in the germline V gene. Between the trimmed V and J ends, which lost 4 bases and 0 bases, there was a span of 9 bases. Here the CDR3 reads CASSQGVATNEKLFF. For the CDR3, the DNA is TGTGCCAGCTCACAAGGCGTCGCAACTAATGAAAAACTGTTTTTT.

This clonotype was seen many times. The gene calls are TRBV28 and TRBJ1-2; no clear D gene. The germline gives CDR1 MDHEN, CDR2 SYDVKM. The CDR3 sequence is 13 residues long. Trimming took off 3 bases at V and 4 bases at J, with 9 bases between the two ends. In nucleotides, the CDR3 is TGTGCCAGCAGTTTCACGCAGGCCTATGGCTACACCTTC. Translated, it gives CASSFTQAYGYTF.

This clonotype was counted many times. The chain couples TRBV7-9 to TRBJ1-1; D not resolved. This CDR3 has 12 residues. CDR1 SEHNR and CDR2 FQNEAQ come from the germline V gene (reference sequence). The V and J ends lost 0 bases and 5 bases respectively, with 4 bases between them. CDR3 nucleotide sequence: TGTGCCAGCAGCTTAGCGTTTACTGAAGCTTTCTTT. Translating it yields CASSLAFTEAFF.

This clonotype was detected ten times or more. The chain employs TRBV9 and TRBJ2-3; no clear D. There are 14 residues in the CDR3. Trimming stripped 3 bases from V and 0 bases from J, with 8 bases between. Germline V CDR1 and CDR2: SGDLS, YYNGEE. Here the CDR3 reads CASSEQTSTDTQYF. The CDR3 DNA is TGTGCCAGCAGCGAACAAACTAGCACAGATACGCAGTATTTT.

This clonotype has ten or more counts. The chain couples TRBV7-7 to TRBJ2-1, with D uncertain. The CDR3 contains 13 residues. From germline, CDR1 is SSHAT and CDR2 FNYEAQ (reference sequence). V was cut by 6 bases and J by 5 bases, with 11 bases left in between. The CDR3 here is CASSYDRDNEQFF. The CDR3 bases are TGTGCCAGCAGTTACGACCGTGACAATGAGCAGTTCTTC. Drawing the rest from reference TRBV7-7 and TRBJ2-1, the complete variable domain is GAGVSQSPRYKVTKRGQDVTLRCDPISSHATLYWYQQALGQGPEFLTYFNYEAQPDKSGLPSDRFSAERPEGSISTLTIQRTEQRDSAMYRCASSYDRDNEQFFGPGTRLTVL.

The chain couples TRBV9 to TRBJ1-6; perhaps TRBD1 as D (5 bases). Germline V lookup: CDR1 SGDLS, CDR2 YYNGEE. Between the trimmed V and J ends, which lost 4 bases and 3 bases, there was a span of 14 bases. The CDR3 consists of 16 residues. This chain's CDR3 is CASSPRAGLYNSPLHF. The CDR3 DNA reads as TGTGCCAGCAGCCCAAGAGCGGGACTCTATAATTCACCCCTCCACTTT.

In this sample, this clonotype turned up once. The V gene is TRBV20-1, the J gene TRBJ1-4; a weak D match, TRBD1 (5 bases). Looked up from germline, CDR1 is DFQATT and CDR2 is SNEGSKA (reference sequence). Trimming left V 0 bases short and J 7 bases short, with 12 bases between. CDR3 length equals 14 residues. CDR3 protein: CSARDSGKGEKLFF. The CDR3, as DNA: TGCAGTGCTAGAGATTCAGGGAAGGGTGAAAAACTGTTTTTT.

This clonotype was counted at least ten times. The chain uses TRBV29-1 and TRBJ2-4, with D possibly being TRBD1 (5 bases). The V end was cut by 6 bases, the J end by 7 bases, with 10 bases between. The CDR3 has 11 residues. Per the germline V gene, CDR1 is SQVTM and CDR2 is ANQGSEA. Written as DNA, the CDR3 is TGCAGCGTGCCGGACACTAACATTCAGTACTTC. Translation gives CSVPDTNIQYF.

Ten or more counts support this clonotype. The chain links TRBV28 to TRBJ2-7; D perhaps matches TRBD1 (6 bases). The CDR3 length is 13 residues. Germline V gene data show CDR1 as MDHEN and CDR2 as SYDVKM. Trimming took 5 bases from V and 6 from J, leaving 14 bases between them. CDR3 in amino acids: CASSNTGKLEQYF. DNA of the CDR3: TGTGCCAGCAGTAACACAGGGAAACTCGAGCAGTACTTC. The variable domain in full, completed from reference TRBV28 and TRBJ2-7, reads DVKVTQSSRYLVKRTGEKVFLECVQDMDHENMFWYRQDPGLGLRLIYFSYDVKMKEKGDIPEGYSVSREKKERFSLILESASTNQTSMYLCASSNTGKLEQYFGPGTRLTVT.